The clone carrying this T cell receptor (beta chain) appeared many times. These data originate in a study of neurological immune-mediated disorders. The germline V gene encodes CDR1 DFQATT and CDR2 SNEGSKA (reference sequence). The CDR3 totals 14 residues. Unmatched junction bases numbered 8, after V lost 7 bases and J lost 2 bases. One entry per CDR3 protein results from TCRdb running MiXCR on the 5' RACE reads. Of around 16,000 distinct CDR3 sequences listed, 20% to 25% are singletons. The V gene is TRBV20-1, the J gene TRBJ2-1; TRBD2 agrees at 7 bases. The sequenced sample was PBMCs. This TCR was sampled from a man in his fifties or sixties in good health. DNA for the CDR3: TGCAGTGTAAGCGGGCGGGAGCCCTACAATGAGCAGTTCTTC. Protein sequence: CSVSGREPYNEQFF.